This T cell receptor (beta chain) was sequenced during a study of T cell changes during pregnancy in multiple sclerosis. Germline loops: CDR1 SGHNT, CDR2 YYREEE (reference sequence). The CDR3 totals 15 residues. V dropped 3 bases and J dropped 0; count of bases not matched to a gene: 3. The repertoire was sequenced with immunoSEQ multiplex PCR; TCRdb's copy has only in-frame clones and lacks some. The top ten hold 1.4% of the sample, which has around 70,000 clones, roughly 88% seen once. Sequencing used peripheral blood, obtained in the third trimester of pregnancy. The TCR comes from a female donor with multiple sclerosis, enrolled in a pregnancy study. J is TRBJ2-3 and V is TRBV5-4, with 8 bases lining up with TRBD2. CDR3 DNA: TGTGCCAGCAGCTCGGGGGGGGTCAGCACAGATACGCAGTATTTT. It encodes CASSSGGVSTDTQYF.